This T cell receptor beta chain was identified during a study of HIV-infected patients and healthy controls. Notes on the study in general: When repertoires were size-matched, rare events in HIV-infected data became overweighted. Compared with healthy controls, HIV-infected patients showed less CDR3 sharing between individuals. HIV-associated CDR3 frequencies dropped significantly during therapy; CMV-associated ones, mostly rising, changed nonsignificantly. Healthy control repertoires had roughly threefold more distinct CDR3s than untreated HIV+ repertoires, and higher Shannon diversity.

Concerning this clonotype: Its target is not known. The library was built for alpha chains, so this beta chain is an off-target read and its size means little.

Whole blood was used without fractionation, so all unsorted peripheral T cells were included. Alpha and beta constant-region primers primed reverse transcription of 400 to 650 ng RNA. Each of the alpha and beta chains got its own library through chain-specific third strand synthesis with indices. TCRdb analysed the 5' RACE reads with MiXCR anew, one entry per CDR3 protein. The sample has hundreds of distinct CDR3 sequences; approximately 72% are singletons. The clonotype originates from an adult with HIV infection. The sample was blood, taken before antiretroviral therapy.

This CDR3 reads CASSLGTTEAFF. CDR3 in DNA: TGTGCCAGCAGTTTGGGGACGACTGAAGCTTTCTTT. The gene calls are TRBV12-3 or TRBV12-4 and TRBJ1-1, with D possibly matching TRBD1 (5 bases). This CDR3 is built from 12 residues. V lost 3 bases and J 5 bases, leaving 7 bases between the germline ends.